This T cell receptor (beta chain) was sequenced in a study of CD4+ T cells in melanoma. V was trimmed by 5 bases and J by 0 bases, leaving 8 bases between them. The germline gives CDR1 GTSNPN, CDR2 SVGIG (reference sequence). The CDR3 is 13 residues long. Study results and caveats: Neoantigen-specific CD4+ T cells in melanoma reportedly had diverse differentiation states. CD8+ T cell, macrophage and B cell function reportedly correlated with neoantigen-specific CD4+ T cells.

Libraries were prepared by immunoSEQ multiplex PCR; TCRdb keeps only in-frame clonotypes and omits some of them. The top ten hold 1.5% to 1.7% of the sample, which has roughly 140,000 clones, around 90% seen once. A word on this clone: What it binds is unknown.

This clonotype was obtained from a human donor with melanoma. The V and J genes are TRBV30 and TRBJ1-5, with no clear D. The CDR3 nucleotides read TGTGCCTGGGCCCCGGATAGCAATCAGCCCCAGCATTTT. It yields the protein CAWAPDSNQPQHF.